This TCR beta chain was profiled in a study of PD-L1 blockade in urothelial cancer. Background on the study: Specimens of blood held a median count of 141,255 T cells. Study conclusions and caveats: For durable-benefit patients, tumor-associated blood clones expanded more at 3 weeks.

Germline CDR1 reads GTSNPN; CDR2 reads SVGIG (reference sequence). V was shortened by 3 bases and J by 4 bases, with 15 bases between the two germline ends. This CDR3 contains 14 residues. Time point specified: peripheral blood 6 weeks after treatment start. Patients each gave 1 to 8 samples, pretreatment and on-treatment. Assay: immunoSEQ multiplex PCR; the TCRdb copy retains only in-frame clones and omits some. The sample contains approximately 110,000 clones, approximately 90% of which appear only once. About this clone: Its cognate antigen is unknown.

The material was PBMCs, obtained around atezolizumab (anti-PD-L1) treatment. V and J are TRBV30 and TRBJ1-2, with TRBD1 as a possible D gene (5 bases). This clonotype was obtained from a man between 60 and 75 years old with urothelial cancer. The CDR3 sequence: CAWSPLGVFYGYTF. In nucleotides, the CDR3 is TGTGCCTGGAGCCCCCTAGGGGTATTCTATGGCTACACCTTC. Together with reference TRBV30 and TRBJ1-2, the CDR3 gives the full variable domain: SQTIHQWPATLVQPVGSPLSLECTVEGTSNPNLYWYRQAAGRGLQLLFYSVGIGQISSEVPQNLSASRPQDRQFILSSKKLLLSDSGFYLCAWSPLGVFYGYTFGSGTRLTVV.